This T cell receptor beta chain stems from a study of blood T cell repertoires in COVID-19. Study details: Sources were T cells, B-cell-depleted T cells, or PBMCs; the material itself was cDNA or gDNA.

Authors' data handling: Reference gene primers were amplified, and this amplification served to estimate nucleated cell counts. Libraries were prepared by immunoSEQ multiplex PCR; TCRdb keeps only in-frame clonotypes and omits some of them. V and J calls and clone size are given by that table; D and trimming were obtained from the DNA. The sample shows around 65,000 clones, around 74% of them seen only once. Losses at the gene ends were 4 bases for V and 1 base for J; bases not matched to a gene: 6. Per germline, CDR1 SGDLS and CDR2 YYNGEE. The CDR3 extends over 15 amino acids. Sequencing was carried out using peripheral blood. The clonotype comes from a woman in her forties or fifties with active or convalescent COVID-19. This rearrangement joins TRBV9 to TRBJ2-3, with TRBD2 identical over 7 bases. Here the CDR3 DNA reads TGTGCCAGCAGCTTGGGCGGGAGAGGCACAGATACGCAGTATTTT. This translates into CASSLGGRGTDTQYF.